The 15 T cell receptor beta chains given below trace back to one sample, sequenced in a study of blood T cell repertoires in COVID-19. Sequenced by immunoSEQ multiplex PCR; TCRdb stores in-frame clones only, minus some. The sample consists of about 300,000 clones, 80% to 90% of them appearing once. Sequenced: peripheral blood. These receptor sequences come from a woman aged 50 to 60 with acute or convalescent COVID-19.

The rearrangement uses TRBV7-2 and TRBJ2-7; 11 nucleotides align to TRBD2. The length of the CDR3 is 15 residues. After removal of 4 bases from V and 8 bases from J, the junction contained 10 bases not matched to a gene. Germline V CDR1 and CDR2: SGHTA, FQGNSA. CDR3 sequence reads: CASSSDSGRASQQYF. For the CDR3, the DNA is TGTGCCAGCAGCTCGGATAGCGGGAGGGCCAGTCAGCAGTACTTC.

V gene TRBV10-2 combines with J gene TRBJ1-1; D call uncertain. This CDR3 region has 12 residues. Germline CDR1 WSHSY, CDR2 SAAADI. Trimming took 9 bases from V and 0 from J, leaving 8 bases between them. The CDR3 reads CASRNMNTEAFF. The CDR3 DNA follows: TGCGCCAGTCGTAACATGAACACTGAAGCTTTCTTT.

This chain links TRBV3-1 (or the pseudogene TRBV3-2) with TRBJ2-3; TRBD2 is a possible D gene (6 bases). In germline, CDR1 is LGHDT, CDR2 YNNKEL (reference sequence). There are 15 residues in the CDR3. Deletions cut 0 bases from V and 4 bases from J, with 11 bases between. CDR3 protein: CASSQDRAGSDTQYF. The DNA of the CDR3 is TGTGCCAGCAGCCAAGATCGGGCGGGATCAGATACGCAGTATTTT.

In nucleotides, the CDR3 is TGCGCCAGCAGTGAGCCCAGACTCCGTGGGAGGGATGAGCAGTTCTTC. Residues: CASSEPRLRGRDEQFF. This sequence joins TRBV10-2 and TRBJ2-1; 7 positions match TRBD2. Unmatched junction bases numbered 12, after V lost 2 bases and J lost 8 bases. Germline V lookup: CDR1 WSHSY, CDR2 SAAADI. This CDR3 has 16 residues.

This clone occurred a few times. CDR3 in DNA: TGTGCCAGCACCCCGGGTGGGGGGGAGACCCAGTACTTC. This sequence encodes CASTPGGGETQYF. The J gene is TRBJ2-5, the V gene TRBV27; tentative D call: TRBD2 (6 bases). This CDR3 is built from 13 residues. Germline CDR1 MNHEY, CDR2 SMNVEV (reference sequence). Trimming took off 7 bases at V and 5 bases at J, with 14 bases between the two ends.

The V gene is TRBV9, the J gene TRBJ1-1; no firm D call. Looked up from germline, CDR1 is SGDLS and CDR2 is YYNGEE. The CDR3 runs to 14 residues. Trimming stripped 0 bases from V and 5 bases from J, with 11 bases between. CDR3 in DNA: TGTGCCAGCAGCGTAGGACCAGCGTTGACTGAAGCTTTCTTT. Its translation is CASSVGPALTEAFF. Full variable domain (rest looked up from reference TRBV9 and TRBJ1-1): DSGVTQTPKHLITATGQRVTLRCSPRSGDLSVYWYQQSLDQGLQFLIQYYNGEERAKGNILERFSAQQFPDLHSELNLSSLELGDSALYFCASSVGPALTEAFFGQGTRLTVV.

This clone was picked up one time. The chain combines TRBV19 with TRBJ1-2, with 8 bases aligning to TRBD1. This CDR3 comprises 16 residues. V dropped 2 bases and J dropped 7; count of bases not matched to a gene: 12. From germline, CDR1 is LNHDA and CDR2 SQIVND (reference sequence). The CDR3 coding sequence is TGTGCCAGTAGTATAATCGGGACAGGCCAGCGGGGTGGCTACACCTTC. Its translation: CASSIIGTGQRGGYTF.

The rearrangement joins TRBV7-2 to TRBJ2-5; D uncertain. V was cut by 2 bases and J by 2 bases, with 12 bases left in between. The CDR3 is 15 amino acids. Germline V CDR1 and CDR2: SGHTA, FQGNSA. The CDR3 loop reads CASSLSWSNQETQYF. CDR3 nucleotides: TGTGCCAGCAGCTTAAGTTGGAGTAATCAAGAGACCCAGTACTTC.

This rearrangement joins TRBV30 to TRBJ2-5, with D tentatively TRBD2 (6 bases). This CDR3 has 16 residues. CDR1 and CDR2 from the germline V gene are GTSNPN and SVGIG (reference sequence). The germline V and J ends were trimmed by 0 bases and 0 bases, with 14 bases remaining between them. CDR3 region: CAWSVRSGLYQETQYF. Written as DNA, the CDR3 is TGTGCCTGGAGTGTACGTAGCGGTTTGTACCAAGAGACCCAGTACTTC.

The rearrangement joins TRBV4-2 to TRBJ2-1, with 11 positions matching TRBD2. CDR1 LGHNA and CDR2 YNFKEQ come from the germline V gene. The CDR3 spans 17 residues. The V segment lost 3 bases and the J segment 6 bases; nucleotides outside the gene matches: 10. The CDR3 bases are TGTGCCAGCAGCCATTTTACCGGGACTAGCGGCCCCAATGAGCAGTTCTTC. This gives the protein CASSHFTGTSGPNEQFF.

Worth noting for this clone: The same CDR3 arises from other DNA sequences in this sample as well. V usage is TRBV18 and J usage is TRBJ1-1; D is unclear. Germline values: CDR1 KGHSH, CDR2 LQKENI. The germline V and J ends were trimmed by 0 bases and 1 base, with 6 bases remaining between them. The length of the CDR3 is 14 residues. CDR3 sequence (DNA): TGTGCCAGCTCACCACCGGGGAGGAACACTGAAGCTTTCTTT. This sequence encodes CASSPPGRNTEAFF.

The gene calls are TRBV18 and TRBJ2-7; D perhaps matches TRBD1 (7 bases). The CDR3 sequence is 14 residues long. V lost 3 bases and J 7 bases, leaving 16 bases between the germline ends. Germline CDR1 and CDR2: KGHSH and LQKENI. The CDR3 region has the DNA TGTGCCAGCTCACCGCGGGAAGGGGGCAGTGAGCAGTACTTC. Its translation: CASSPREGGSEQYF.

CDR3 sequence reads: CASSLATGGADEQYF. In DNA form, the CDR3 reads TGCGCCAGCAGCTTGGCAACAGGGGGCGCCGACGAGCAGTACTTC. The gene calls are TRBV5-1 and TRBJ2-7; 9 bases align to TRBD1. This CDR3 is built from 15 residues. Germline trimming cut 0 bases from V and 5 bases from J; bases unmatched to any gene: 6. The V gene's germline CDR1 is SGHRS and CDR2 YFSETQ.

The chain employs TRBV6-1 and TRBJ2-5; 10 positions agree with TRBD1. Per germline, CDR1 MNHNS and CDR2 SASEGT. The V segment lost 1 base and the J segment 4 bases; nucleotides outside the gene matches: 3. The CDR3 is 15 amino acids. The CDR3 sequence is CASSEVWTGGETQYF. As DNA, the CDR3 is TGTGCCAGCAGTGAAGTCTGGACAGGGGGAGAGACCCAGTACTTC.

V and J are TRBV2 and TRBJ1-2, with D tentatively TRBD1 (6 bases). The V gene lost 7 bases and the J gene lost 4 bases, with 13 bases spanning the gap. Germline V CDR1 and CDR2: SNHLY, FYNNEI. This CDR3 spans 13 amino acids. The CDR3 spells CASTGQMTYGYTF. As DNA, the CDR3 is TGTGCCAGCACCGGACAGATGACCTATGGCTACACCTTC. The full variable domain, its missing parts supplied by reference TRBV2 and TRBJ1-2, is EPEVTQTPSHQVTQMGQEVILRCVPISNHLYFYWYRQILGQKVEFLVSFYNNEISEKSEIFDDQFSVERPDGSNFTLKIRSTKLEDSAMYFCASTGQMTYGYTFGSGTRLTVV.